A single sample is the source of the 24 T cell receptor beta chains below, sequenced in a study of blood T cell repertoires in COVID-19. Assay: immunoSEQ multiplex PCR; the TCRdb copy retains only in-frame clones and omits some. Seen here are around 340,000 clones, around four fifths observed once, and the top ten hold roughly 3%. The source material was peripheral blood. The receptors were gathered from a man between 25 and 39 years old with active or convalescent COVID-19.

The rearrangement joins TRBV5-1 to TRBJ2-2; D not resolved. Trimming removed 6 bases at V and 0 bases at J, with 12 bases between. Germline V gives CDR1 SGHRS, CDR2 YFSETQ. CDR3 length: 15 amino acids. The CDR3 DNA reads as TGCGCCAGCATTGCCAGTCACGCGAACACCGGGGAGCTGTTTTTT. Encoded protein: CASIASHANTGELFF.

The V gene is TRBV20-1, the J gene TRBJ2-7, with 10 bases fitting TRBD2. The CDR3 spans 17 residues. Germline V gene data show CDR1 as DFQATT and CDR2 as SNEGSKA (reference sequence). V gave up 3 bases and J gave up 5 bases; unmatched junction bases: 16. The CDR3 sequence: CSASWSGLAGERNEQYF. Written as DNA, the CDR3 is TGCAGTGCTAGTTGGTCGGGTCTAGCGGGAGAACGAAACGAGCAGTACTTC.

This rearrangement joins TRBV5-1 to TRBJ2-1; 13 bases are a match to TRBD2. The CDR3 contains 21 residues. V lost 0 bases to trimming and J lost 8 bases; unmatched junction nucleotides: 20. Germline CDR1 and CDR2: SGHRS and YFSETQ. As DNA, the CDR3 is TGCGCCAGCAGCTTGGTTACCGGGAGACTAGCGGGAGGCCGGGGGGGCCATGAGCAGTTCTTC. Amino acids: CASSLVTGRLAGGRGGHEQFF.

The genes are TRBV7-2 and TRBJ2-7, with TRBD2 matching over 7 bases. The CDR3 spans 15 residues. The germline V gene has CDR1 SGHTA and CDR2 FQGNSA. J lost 1 base, V lost 4 bases, and 7 bases had no gene match. In DNA form, the CDR3 reads TGTGCCAGCAGCTCTAGAGCGGGACCGTCCTACGAGCAGTACTTC. It translates to CASSSRAGPSYEQYF.

The chain has TRBV29-1 and TRBJ1-1, with D tentatively TRBD1 (6 bases). This CDR3 comprises 13 residues. The V gene's germline CDR1 is SQVTM and CDR2 ANQGSEA. The V end was cut by 6 bases, the J end by 2 bases, with 13 bases between. The CDR3 region has the DNA TGCAGCGTGGAACAGGGTCGAAACACTGAAGCTTTCTTT. Translating it yields CSVEQGRNTEAFF.

This chain links TRBV7-9 with TRBJ1-2; D not certain. Trimming shortened V by 1 base and J by 5 bases, and 11 bases separated the two germline ends. The germline gives CDR1 SEHNR, CDR2 FQNEAQ (reference sequence). This CDR3 has 14 amino acids. This CDR3 is CASSLGGDPYGYTF. CDR3 bases: TGTGCCAGCAGCTTAGGGGGAGACCCTTATGGCTACACCTTC.

The DNA for the CDR3 is TGTGCCAGCAGCTCCCTAGGACAGGGGGTAAATGAGCAGTTCTTC. Its protein product is CASSSLGQGVNEQFF. The rearrangement uses TRBV5-6 and TRBJ2-1, with 10 bases identical to TRBD1. Germline loops: CDR1 SGHDT, CDR2 YYEEEE. There are 15 residues in the CDR3. J lost 7 bases, V lost 3 bases, and 7 bases had no gene match.

The chain is built from TRBV15 and TRBJ1-4; 8 bases map to TRBD1. Germline V CDR1 and CDR2: LNHNV, YYDKDF (reference sequence). The CDR3 covers 15 residues. V dropped 0 bases and J dropped 7; count of bases not matched to a gene: 4. DNA of the CDR3: TGTGCCACCAGCAGAGACAGGGGGCGGTTTGAAAAACTGTTTTTT. Protein: CATSRDRGRFEKLFF.

V usage is TRBV10-3 and J usage is TRBJ2-7, with D unclear. CDR1 ENHRY and CDR2 SYGVKD come from the germline V gene. Trimming shortened V by 0 bases and J by 2 bases, and 8 bases separated the two germline ends. The CDR3 extends over 14 amino acids. CDR3 sequence reads: CAISESSVPYEQYF. The CDR3 DNA follows: TGTGCCATCAGTGAGTCATCCGTTCCCTACGAGCAGTACTTC.

The chain recombines TRBV29-1 with TRBJ2-1; tentative D call: TRBD2 (6 bases). Looked up from germline, CDR1 is SQVTM and CDR2 is ANQGSEA. Trimming removed 4 bases at V and 10 bases at J, with 14 bases between. This CDR3 is 12 amino acids long. The CDR3 protein is CSVGREAGEQFF. The CDR3 bases are TGCAGCGTTGGCAGGGAGGCGGGGGAGCAGTTCTTC.

This clone was seen more than once but under ten times. V usage is TRBV7-6 and J usage is TRBJ1-2, with 8 bases matching TRBD1. Germline V CDR1 and CDR2: SGHVS, FNYEAQ. J lost 8 bases, V lost 3 bases, and 5 bases had no gene match. This CDR3 comprises 13 residues. CDR3 region: CASSFGTGLGYTF. The CDR3 nucleotides read TGTGCCAGCAGCTTCGGGACAGGTCTAGGCTACACCTTC.

This rearrangement joins TRBV24-1 to TRBJ1-2; no clear D. The length of the CDR3 is 19 residues. The V and J ends lost 12 bases and 3 bases respectively, with 34 bases between them. From germline, CDR1 is KGHDR and CDR2 SFDVKD. CDR3 DNA sequence: TGTGCCGCCAATGAGACCCCCGTGGGCAGTCCTGACAATCACTATGGCTACACCTTC. It translates to CAANETPVGSPDNHYGYTF.

The V gene is TRBV12-3 or TRBV12-4, the J gene TRBJ1-4; D gene ambiguous. V was shortened by 1 base and J by 4 bases, with 4 bases between the two germline ends. The CDR3 length is 13 residues. In DNA, the CDR3 is TGTGCCAGCAGTTTAGTCTTTAATGAAAAACTGTTTTTT. Amino acid sequence: CASSLVFNEKLFF.

There are a few counts of this clone. The rearrangement uses TRBV4-1 and TRBJ2-3; 7 nucleotides line up with TRBD2. V was pared by 4 bases and J by 5 bases, with 12 bases of the junction left unmatched. CDR3 length: 16 amino acids. Per the germline V gene, CDR1 is MGHRA and CDR2 is YSYEKL. The CDR3 loop reads CASSPGPAGERDTQYF. CDR3 nucleotides: TGCGCCAGCAGCCCCGGTCCCGCGGGGGAGAGAGATACGCAGTATTTT.

The genes are TRBV2 and TRBJ1-5; unclear D gene. Germline CDR1 and CDR2: SNHLY and FYNNEI. V shed 3 bases and J shed 6 bases, with 6 bases lying between them. The CDR3 is made up of 12 amino acids. CDR3 nucleotides: TGTGCCAGCAGTGACGGCGGTCAGCCCCAGCATTTT. Translation gives CASSDGGQPQHF. Together with reference TRBV2 and TRBJ1-5, the CDR3 gives the full variable domain: EPEVTQTPSHQVTQMGQEVILRCVPISNHLYFYWYRQILGQKVEFLVSFYNNEISEKSEIFDDQFSVERPDGSNFTLKIRSTKLEDSAMYFCASSDGGQPQHFGDGTRLSIL.

V and J are TRBV11-2 and TRBJ2-4, with a weak D call TRBD2 (5 bases). V lost 0 bases to trimming and J lost 4 bases, with 19 bases between them. This CDR3 region has 18 residues. Germline V CDR1 and CDR2: SGHAT, FQNNGV. In nucleotides, the CDR3 is TGTGCCAGCAGCTTAGATCCCGGATTCCGGGGTGCGAAAAACATTCAGTACTTC. It specifies CASSLDPGFRGAKNIQYF.

This chain connects TRBV28 to TRBJ2-7; D might be TRBD2 (5 bases). The ends were cut back, 10 bases at V and 7 bases at J, with 20 bases in the middle. Germline V CDR1 and CDR2: MDHEN, SYDVKM. CDR3 length: 13 residues. The CDR3 bases are TGTGCCACCTTACCTGGAGGTTACCCTGAGCAGTACTTC. This codes for CATLPGGYPEQYF.

V usage is TRBV19 and J usage is TRBJ2-3; D call uncertain. V was shortened by 5 bases and J by 2 bases, with 11 bases between the two germline ends. This CDR3 is built from 14 residues. Germline V gene sequence: CDR1 LNHDA, CDR2 SQIVND (reference sequence). CDR3 sequence: CASSPSGYTDTQYF. CDR3 coding DNA: TGTGCCAGTAGTCCTTCCGGGTACACAGATACGCAGTATTTT.

The DNA for the CDR3 is TGTGCCACCAGTGACCCCATGACAGGCTCCTACGAGCAGTACTTC. This gives the protein CATSDPMTGSYEQYF. This sequence joins TRBV24-1 and TRBJ2-7; maybe TRBD1 (6 bases). Germline loops: CDR1 KGHDR, CDR2 SFDVKD. V shed 4 bases and J shed 0 bases, with 12 bases lying between them. This CDR3 is 15 amino acids long.

This clone has only a few counts. The genes are TRBV9 and TRBJ2-5, with D perhaps TRBD1 (5 bases). V lost 0 bases to trimming and J lost 1 base, with 16 bases between them. In germline, CDR1 is SGDLS, CDR2 YYNGEE. This CDR3 contains 17 residues. The CDR3 loop is CASSVVLDSCAQETQYF. CDR3 nucleotide sequence: TGTGCCAGCAGCGTAGTTTTAGACAGTTGCGCCCAAGAGACCCAGTACTTC.

J is TRBJ1-6 and V is TRBV4-1; D is ambiguous. V lost 3 bases and J 0 bases, leaving 3 bases between the germline ends. The CDR3 is 14 residues long. CDR1 and CDR2 (germline): MGHRA, YSYEKL. CDR3 in DNA: TGCGCCAGCAGCCAGAGCTCCTATAATTCACCCCTCCACTTT. As protein: CASSQSSYNSPLHF.

This rearrangement joins TRBV3-1 (or the pseudogene TRBV3-2) to TRBJ2-7; TRBD2 matches 15 bases. Germline CDR1 reads LGHDT; CDR2 reads YNNKEL (reference sequence). V dropped 4 bases and J dropped 6; count of bases not matched to a gene: 7. The CDR3 loop spans 16 amino acids. The CDR3, as DNA: TGTGCCAGCAGCCTCTGGACTAGCGGGAGGGCGGGCGAGCAGTACTTC. Its translation is CASSLWTSGRAGEQYF.

The chain recombines TRBV6-5 with TRBJ1-5, with D tentatively TRBD1 (6 bases). V was shortened by 8 bases and J by 5 bases, with 19 bases between the two germline ends. The CDR3 loop spans 15 amino acids. Germline V gives CDR1 MNHEY, CDR2 SVGAGI. CDR3: CASLLWGGQDQPQHF. CDR3 in DNA: TGTGCCAGCCTTCTTTGGGGGGGCCAGGATCAGCCCCAGCATTTT.

The gene calls are TRBV3-1 (or the pseudogene TRBV3-2) and TRBJ1-5; a weak D match, TRBD1 (5 bases). The CDR3 has 12 amino acids. Germline V gene lookup returns CDR1 LGHDT and CDR2 YNNKEL (reference sequence). Trimming took off 3 bases at V and 10 bases at J, with 10 bases between the two ends. CDR3 amino acids: CASSQSQGPQHF. CDR3 nucleotide sequence: TGTGCCAGCAGCCAGTCCCAGGGCCCCCAGCATTTT.